These 16 T cell receptor beta chains were sequenced from one sample in a study of CD8 T cells in ankylosing spondylitis. The antigens of these receptors remain unknown. Whole-study results and caveats: Characteristic, it appeared, of ankylosing spondylitis blood was a TCR beta motif of 7 or 8 highly homologous variants.

Each CDR3 protein gets one entry after TCRdb re-called the 5' RACE reads with MiXCR. The table has some 100,000 distinct CDR3 sequences, roughly 8.5% seen once. Sequencing was carried out using blood, either unsorted or a sorted T cell fraction (not recorded which). These TCRs come from a male donor with ankylosing spondylitis.

This clonotype was counted at least ten times. The V call is TRBV5-1, the J call TRBJ2-4; D is unresolved. Germline CDR1 SGHRS, CDR2 YFSETQ. The CDR3 is 17 residues long. Trimming shortened V by 2 bases and J by 0 bases, and 15 bases separated the two germline ends. CDR3 bases: TGCGCCAGCAGCTTCGGTCGACTCGAACTAGCCAAAAACATTCAGTACTTC. This encodes CASSFGRLELAKNIQYF.

The V call is TRBV11-3, the J call TRBJ1-1; possibly TRBD1 for D (5 bases). CDR3 length equals 16 residues. V was clipped by 1 base and J by 1 base, with 13 bases between them. Germline V gene sequence: CDR1 SGHNT, CDR2 YENEEA. CDR3 region: CASSLVGVSPNTEAFF. DNA for the CDR3: TGTGCCAGCAGCTTAGTAGGGGTGTCACCGAACACTGAAGCTTTCTTT.

In its sample, this clonotype was seen many times. The rearrangement joins TRBV24-1 to TRBJ2-3; D perhaps matches TRBD2 (6 bases). Germline lookup yields CDR1 KGHDR and CDR2 SFDVKD. Trimming removed 3 bases at V and 3 bases at J, with 18 bases between. There are 17 residues in the CDR3. The CDR3 is CATSDRTGLASTDTQYF. CDR3 nucleotides: TGTGCCACCAGTGATCGAACCGGGCTAGCGAGTACAGATACGCAGTATTTT.

This rearrangement joins TRBV20-1 to TRBJ2-1; 10 nucleotides agree with TRBD2. This CDR3 is 18 amino acids long. The germline gives CDR1 DFQATT, CDR2 SNEGSKA (reference sequence). Germline trimming cut 3 bases from V and 9 bases from J; bases unmatched to any gene: 20. CDR3 in amino acids: CSASHKREGHSSIREQFF. Here the CDR3 DNA reads TGCAGTGCTAGTCATAAGCGGGAGGGCCATTCTAGTATACGTGAGCAGTTCTTC.

This clonotype was observed many times. V and J are TRBV7-9 and TRBJ2-5, with 10 positions matching TRBD1. With 5 bases clipped from V and 5 bases from J, the junction kept 5 bases outside the gene matches. The CDR3 extends over 14 amino acids. Germline loops: CDR1 SEHNR, CDR2 FQNEAQ (reference sequence). CDR3 in DNA: TGTGCCAGCAGCCAACGGACAGGGGGGGAGACCCAGTACTTC. Translation gives CASSQRTGGETQYF.

This clonotype was observed at least ten times. The V and J genes are TRBV7-9 and TRBJ2-1; D unclear. V was pared by 8 bases and J by 6 bases, with 8 bases between. CDR1 is SEHNR and CDR2 is FQNEAQ in the germline V gene (reference sequence). CDR3 length equals 11 residues. CDR3 bases: TGTGCCAGCTTAAACCGCAATGAGCAGTTCTTC. It specifies CASLNRNEQFF.

This clonotype was recorded many times. The chain combines TRBV7-3 with TRBJ2-3; 9 bases fit TRBD2. CDR1 and CDR2 (germline): SGHTA, FQGTGA. This CDR3 has 22 amino acids. V lost 3 bases to trimming and J lost 0 bases; unmatched junction nucleotides: 22. The CDR3 region has the DNA TGTGCCAGCAGCTTCCCCTTTGGGAGGAGCGGGAGGAGGGTAATTAGCACAGATACGCAGTATTTT. It yields the protein CASSFPFGRSGRRVISTDTQYF.

This clonotype was counted many times. The V and J genes are TRBV12-3 or TRBV12-4 and TRBJ1-1; a possible D gene is TRBD1 (5 bases). V was cut by 6 bases and J by 4 bases, with 12 bases left in between. There are 13 residues in the CDR3. The CDR3 DNA follows: TGTGCCAGCAGCCTCGCCAGGGTCACTGAAGCTTTCTTT. As protein: CASSLARVTEAFF.

This clonotype was seen only a few times. The V and J genes are TRBV11-3 and TRBJ2-1; maybe TRBD2 (5 bases). Germline V gene data show CDR1 as SGHNT and CDR2 as YENEEA. V was shortened by 5 bases and J by 8 bases, with 16 bases between the two germline ends. This CDR3 spans 14 amino acids. As DNA, the CDR3 is TGTGCCAGCAGCCAGAGGGTAAACGGGGATGAGCAGTTCTTC. Its protein product is CASSQRVNGDEQFF.

This clonotype was counted many times. V usage is TRBV12-3 or TRBV12-4 and J usage is TRBJ2-1, with 8 bases identical to TRBD2. The CDR3 extends over 13 amino acids. V lost 6 bases, J lost 3 bases, and 1 base stayed unmatched. Written as DNA, the CDR3 is TGTGCCAGCAGGAGCGGGAGCTACAATGAGCAGTTCTTC. Its translation is CASRSGSYNEQFF.

V and J are TRBV7-9 and TRBJ1-3; D gene uncertain. Between the trimmed V and J ends, which lost 5 bases and 4 bases, there was a span of 15 bases. The CDR3 consists of 15 residues. Germline V gives CDR1 SEHNR, CDR2 FQNEAQ (reference sequence). This CDR3 is CASSGSLFKGNTIYF. The CDR3 DNA sequence: TGTGCCAGCAGCGGGTCTTTATTTAAGGGAAACACCATATATTTT.

The rearrangement uses TRBV4-2 and TRBJ1-5; possibly TRBD1 for D (5 bases). V lost 2 bases and J lost 2, with 10 bases in between. CDR1 is LGHNA, CDR2 YNFKEQ, per germline. This CDR3 has 15 amino acids. In DNA form, the CDR3 reads TGTGCCAGCAGCCAATACCGGGACGGCAATCAGCCCCAGCATTTT. As protein: CASSQYRDGNQPQHF.

Only a few counts were recorded for this clonotype. J is TRBJ2-1 and V is TRBV4-1; 7 positions agree with TRBD2. This CDR3 is 15 amino acids long. Germline V CDR1 and CDR2: MGHRA, YSYEKL. Trimming removed 8 bases from V and 8 bases from J; junction bases left unmatched: 15. The CDR3 region has the DNA TGCGCCAGCTCCAATAGGGGAGGGCCGGCCGATGAGCAGTTCTTC. It encodes CASSNRGGPADEQFF.

This chain uses TRBV19 with TRBJ1-2; no reliable D call. Germline V gene lookup returns CDR1 LNHDA and CDR2 SQIVND (reference sequence). V lost 0 bases to trimming and J lost 2 bases, with 4 bases between them. This CDR3 has 13 residues. CDR3 nucleotide sequence: TGTGCCAGTAGTATAGAAGGCAACTATGGCTACACCTTC. Encoded protein: CASSIEGNYGYTF.

This chain links TRBV4-1 with TRBJ2-6; TRBD2 matches at 7 bases. The V gene's germline CDR1 is MGHRA and CDR2 YSYEKL. The CDR3 loop spans 18 amino acids. Trimming removed 0 bases from V and 4 bases from J; junction bases left unmatched: 9. The CDR3: CASSQDPLGRPGANVLTF. CDR3 sequence (DNA): TGCGCCAGCAGCCAAGATCCCCTCGGGAGGCCCGGGGCCAACGTCCTGACTTTC.

The rearrangement links TRBV3-1 to TRBJ2-5, with 7 bases lining up with TRBD1. The J segment lost 5 bases and the V segment lost 5 bases, leaving 11 bases of the junction unmatched. The CDR3 length is 15 residues. Germline V gene data show CDR1 as LGHDT and CDR2 as YNNKEL (reference sequence). CDR3 sequence reads: CASSANFRGSETQYF. As DNA, the CDR3 is TGTGCCAGCAGCGCGAACTTCAGGGGGTCTGAGACCCAGTACTTC.